These T cell receptor beta chains were read from a single sample in a study of blood T cell repertoires in COVID-19. TCRdb's copy holds only in-frame clones and misses some; the assay was immunoSEQ multiplex PCR. The data hold around 86,000 clones, with less than 85% observed a single time. Sequencing was performed on peripheral blood. All receptors derive from a man older than 75 with acute or convalescent COVID-19. The CDR3 runs from the conserved cysteine through the conserved F or W. A D gene is named only where the DNA matches it firmly. Only part of the rows carry a size: once, few, many, or a class if the clone is expanded.

CDR3aa: CATSTRDSMNTEAFF
CDR3nt: TGTGCCACCAGCACCCGGGACAGTATGAACACTGAAGCTTTCTTT
d_gene: TRBD1
j_gene: TRBJ1-1
abundance: once
v_gene: TRBV15

CDR3aa: CASSPGQSYGYTF
CDR3nt: TGTGCCAGCAGCCCAGGACAGAGCTATGGCTACACCTTC
d_gene: .
j_gene: TRBJ1-2
abundance: once
v_gene: TRBV7-3

CDR3aa: CASSPRLRENTGELFF
CDR3nt: TGTGCCAGCTCACCACGCCTTCGGGAGAACACCGGGGAGCTGTTTTTT
d_gene: .
j_gene: TRBJ2-2
abundance: .
v_gene: TRBV18

CDR3aa: CASSSTSVEYNEQFF
CDR3nt: TGTGCTAGCAGCTCAACTAGCGTGGAGTACAATGAGCAGTTCTTC
d_gene: TRBD2
j_gene: TRBJ2-1
abundance: .
v_gene: TRBV7-7

CDR3aa: CASSHPRTSGAQETQYF
CDR3nt: TGTGCCAGCAGCCATCCTAGGACTAGCGGGGCACAAGAGACCCAGTACTTC
d_gene: TRBD2
j_gene: TRBJ2-5
abundance: .
v_gene: TRBV14

CDR3aa: CASSPGQSYNSPLHF
CDR3nt: TGTGCCAGCAGCCCGGGACAATCCTATAATTCACCCCTCCACTTT
d_gene: .
j_gene: TRBJ1-6
abundance: .
v_gene: TRBV6-5

CDR3aa: CATSYETSGYNEQFF
CDR3nt: TGTGCCACCTCTTATGAGACTAGCGGTTACAATGAGCAGTTCTTC
d_gene: TRBD2
j_gene: TRBJ2-1
abundance: .
v_gene: TRBV28

CDR3aa: CASSVGGVYGYTF
CDR3nt: TGTGCCAGCAGTGTTGGAGGCGTCTATGGCTACACCTTC
d_gene: .
j_gene: TRBJ1-2
abundance: few
v_gene: TRBV6-4

CDR3aa: CASSQDPASNQPQHF
CDR3nt: TGCGCCAGCAGCCAAGATCCCGCCAGTAATCAGCCCCAGCATTTT
d_gene: .
j_gene: TRBJ1-5
abundance: .
v_gene: TRBV4-1

CDR3aa: CASSQSESEQYF
CDR3nt: TGTGCCAGCAGCCAATCCGAGAGCGAGCAGTACTTC
d_gene: .
j_gene: TRBJ2-7
abundance: .
v_gene: TRBV3-1/TRBV3-2

CDR3aa: CASSFRGAGGYTF
CDR3nt: TGTGCCAGCAGTTTTCGGGGGGCCGGTGGCTACACCTTC
d_gene: .
j_gene: TRBJ1-2
abundance: few
v_gene: TRBV28

CDR3aa: CATLGPTGTYEQYF
CDR3nt: TGTGCCACCCTAGGCCCGACAGGGACCTACGAGCAGTACTTC
d_gene: TRBD1
j_gene: TRBJ2-7
abundance: .
v_gene: TRBV6-5

CDR3aa: CASSSNSWTEAFF
CDR3nt: TGTGCCAGCAGTTCTAACTCATGGACTGAAGCTTTCTTT
d_gene: .
j_gene: TRBJ1-1
abundance: once
v_gene: TRBV6-5

CDR3aa: CASSETSGRAKRDTQYF
CDR3nt: TGCGCCAGCAGCGAGACTAGCGGGAGGGCCAAGAGAGATACGCAGTATTTT
d_gene: TRBD2
j_gene: TRBJ2-3
abundance: .
v_gene: TRBV5-1

CDR3aa: CADRNTIYF
CDR3nt: TGTGCCGACAGGAACACCATATATTTT
d_gene: .
j_gene: TRBJ1-3
abundance: .
v_gene: TRBV3-1/TRBV3-2

CDR3aa: CASSSTGLTRIKRTEAFF
CDR3nt: TGTGCCAGCTCATCGACCGGACTTACTCGTATAAAACGTACTGAAGCTTTCTTT
d_gene: .
j_gene: TRBJ1-1
abundance: .
v_gene: TRBV18

CDR3aa: CASSPRVGREKLFF
CDR3nt: TGTGCCAGCAGCCCCAGGGTAGGACGAGAAAAACTGTTTTTT
d_gene: .
j_gene: TRBJ1-4
abundance: .
v_gene: TRBV14

CDR3aa: CASSYLPSGYNEQFF
CDR3nt: TGTGCCAGCAGCTATCTCCCTAGCGGATACAATGAGCAGTTCTTC
d_gene: TRBD2
j_gene: TRBJ2-1
abundance: .
v_gene: TRBV6-5

CDR3aa: CASSKVGQGAPGGYTF
CDR3nt: .
d_gene: .
j_gene: TRBJ1-2
abundance: .
v_gene: TRBV21-1

CDR3aa: CASSFRQGANTGELFF
CDR3nt: TGTGCCAGCAGCTTTCGACAGGGGGCGAACACCGGGGAGCTGTTTTTT
d_gene: TRBD1
j_gene: TRBJ2-2
abundance: many
v_gene: TRBV9

CDR3aa: CASSRDRGPTGSYNEQFF
CDR3nt: TGTGCCAGCAGTCGGGACAGGGGGCCAACTGGCTCCTACAATGAGCAGTTCTTC
d_gene: TRBD1
j_gene: TRBJ2-1
abundance: once
v_gene: TRBV6-2/TRBV6-3

CDR3aa: CAWSRQGLLREDKQTQYF
CDR3nt: TGTGCCTGGAGTCGGCAGGGCCTATTACGGGAGGACAAACAGACCCAGTACTTC
d_gene: TRBD2
j_gene: TRBJ2-5
abundance: .
v_gene: TRBV30

CDR3aa: CASSLIVASGRTNTGELFF
CDR3nt: TGTGCCAGCAGCTTAATCGTTGCTAGCGGGAGAACGAACACCGGGGAGCTGTTTTTT
d_gene: TRBD2
j_gene: TRBJ2-2
abundance: .
v_gene: TRBV7-8

CDR3aa: CASSLAEEHGYTF
CDR3nt: TGTGCCAGCAGCTTAGCGGAGGAACATGGCTACACCTTC
d_gene: .
j_gene: TRBJ1-2
abundance: .
v_gene: TRBV7-3

CDR3aa: CASSLLGGQPQHF
CDR3nt: TGTGCCAGCAGTTTATTGGGGGGACAGCCCCAGCATTTT
d_gene: .
j_gene: TRBJ1-5
abundance: .
v_gene: TRBV28

CDR3aa: CASSPSGEIYNEQFF
CDR3nt: TGCGCCAGCAGCCCGAGCGGGGAAATCTACAATGAGCAGTTCTTC
d_gene: TRBD2
j_gene: TRBJ2-1
abundance: .
v_gene: TRBV4-3

CDR3aa: CASDSNLSPLHF
CDR3nt: TGCGCCAGCGACAGTAATCTCTCACCCCTCCACTTT
d_gene: .
j_gene: TRBJ1-6
abundance: .
v_gene: TRBV10-1

CDR3aa: CASSSGTGRGNEQFF
CDR3nt: TGCGCCAGCAGCTCGGGGACAGGTCGAGGCAATGAGCAGTTCTTC
d_gene: TRBD1
j_gene: TRBJ2-1
abundance: .
v_gene: TRBV5-1

CDR3aa: CASSYSTGQDYEQYF
CDR3nt: TGTGCCAGCAGTTACTCGACTGGACAGGACTACGAGCAGTACTTC
d_gene: TRBD1
j_gene: TRBJ2-7
abundance: .
v_gene: TRBV6-5

CDR3aa: CASSPPGSSSSYEQYF
CDR3nt: TGTGCCAGCAGCCCCCCTGGGAGCTCGAGCTCCTACGAGCAGTACTTC
d_gene: .
j_gene: TRBJ2-7
abundance: few
v_gene: TRBV7-6

CDR3aa: CASSRDRSYGYTF
CDR3nt: TGTGCCAGCAGCCGAGACAGGAGCTATGGCTACACCTTC
d_gene: .
j_gene: TRBJ1-2
abundance: .
v_gene: TRBV12-3/TRBV12-4

CDR3aa: CASGEVKETQYF
CDR3nt: TGCGCCAGCGGCGAGGTGAAGGAGACCCAGTACTTC
d_gene: .
j_gene: TRBJ2-5
abundance: .
v_gene: TRBV5-1

CDR3aa: CASSLVGTERYEQYF
CDR3nt: TGTGCCAGCAGCTTAGTGGGGACAGAAAGATACGAGCAGTACTTC
d_gene: TRBD1
j_gene: TRBJ2-7
abundance: .
v_gene: TRBV7-2

CDR3aa: CASSLTGDKTQYF
CDR3nt: TGTGCCAGCAGCTTGACAGGCGATAAGACCCAGTACTTC
d_gene: .
j_gene: TRBJ2-5
abundance: .
v_gene: TRBV5-4

CDR3aa: CATSRDGLAGRGWFF
CDR3nt: TGTGCCACCAGCAGAGATGGGCTAGCGGGTAGGGGGTGGTTCTTC
d_gene: TRBD2
j_gene: TRBJ2-1
abundance: .
v_gene: TRBV15

CDR3aa: CASSETGSNGYTF
CDR3nt: TGTGCCAGCAGTGAGACAGGGAGTAATGGCTACACCTTC
d_gene: TRBD1
j_gene: TRBJ1-2
abundance: .
v_gene: TRBV6-1

CDR3aa: CASSQELPYEQYF
CDR3nt: TGCGCCAGCAGCCAAGAACTCCCCTACGAGCAGTACTTC
d_gene: .
j_gene: TRBJ2-7
abundance: .
v_gene: TRBV4-3

CDR3aa: CATSDFGQEAFF
CDR3nt: TGTGCCACCAGTGATTTTGGGCAAGAAGCTTTCTTT
d_gene: .
j_gene: TRBJ1-1
abundance: .
v_gene: TRBV24-1

CDR3aa: CASSQDPSGRALSEQYF
CDR3nt: TGTGCCAGCAGCCAAGATCCTAGCGGGAGGGCCTTAAGCGAGCAGTACTTC
d_gene: TRBD2
j_gene: TRBJ2-7
abundance: .
v_gene: TRBV3-1/TRBV3-2

CDR3aa: CASSFRQAPYGYTF
CDR3nt: TGTGCCAGTAGTTTTAGACAGGCCCCGTATGGCTACACCTTC
d_gene: .
j_gene: TRBJ1-2
abundance: .
v_gene: TRBV19

CDR3aa: CASSNPWRDYNEQFF
CDR3nt: TGCGCCAGCAGTAATCCCTGGAGGGACTACAATGAGCAGTTCTTC
d_gene: .
j_gene: TRBJ2-1
abundance: .
v_gene: TRBV4-3

CDR3aa: CASSLYRGTFF
CDR3nt: TGTGCCAGCAGTTTATACAGAGGGACTTTCTTT
d_gene: .
j_gene: TRBJ1-1
abundance: .
v_gene: TRBV28